A single sample gave rise to the 2 T cell receptor beta chains below, sequenced in a study of cytomegalovirus exposure and HLA in healthy donors. The PCR employed 60 Vbeta primers together with 13 Jbeta primers. Produced via immunoSEQ multiplex PCR; TCRdb's table is partial and in-frame only. This sample yields about 120,000 clones, of which 70% are seen a single time; roughly 9% belongs to the top ten. Sequenced material: PBMCs. Receptors were obtained from a man under 40 in good health and CMV-seropositive.

V gene TRBV5-4 combines with J gene TRBJ2-3; D is uncertain. Germline V gene sequence: CDR1 SGHNT, CDR2 YYREEE (reference sequence). This CDR3 is 15 amino acids long. V was pared by 4 bases and J by 3 bases, with 15 bases between. The CDR3 DNA sequence: TGTGCCAGCAGCCCGGGTAGAGGTATGACAGATACGCAGTATTTT. It yields the protein CASSPGRGMTDTQYF.

The rearrangement links TRBV5-1 to TRBJ2-5; 9 bases align to TRBD2. CDR1 is SGHRS, CDR2 YFSETQ, per germline. This CDR3 is built from 16 residues. Trimming cost V 0 bases and J 5 bases; bases outside gene matches: 8. The CDR3 reads CASSLGLVAGAETQYF. The CDR3 DNA reads as TGCGCCAGCAGCTTGGGATTAGTAGCGGGAGCCGAGACCCAGTACTTC. The full variable domain, completed using reference TRBV5-1 and TRBJ2-5, is KAGVTQTPRYLIKTRGQQVTLSCSPISGHRSVSWYQQTPGQGLQFLFEYFSETQRNKGNFPGRFSGRQFSNSRSEMNVSTLELGDSALYLCASSLGLVAGAETQYFGPGTRLLVL.